This TCR beta chain was profiled in a study of blood T cell repertoires in COVID-19. Overall study context: Specimens from acute and convalescent COVID-19 originated in the United States, Italy and Spain. In each case, the material was cDNA or gDNA derived from T cells, B-cell-depleted T cells, or PBMCs.

Germline trimming cut 9 bases from V and 5 bases from J; bases unmatched to any gene: 10. Germline loops: CDR1 SGHTA, CDR2 FQGNSA. The CDR3 totals 17 residues. Clones were read by immunoSEQ multiplex PCR, and TCRdb kept only the in-frame ones, dropping some. The sample lists 30,000 to 40,000 clones, over 90% occurring once. The sequence was collected from a male donor with active COVID-19. The sample consisted of peripheral blood. J is TRBJ2-2 and V is TRBV7-2; 15 bases are a match to TRBD2. Written as DNA, the CDR3 is TGTGCCAGTCCAGAGCCGGGACTAGCGGGGGGAACCGGGGAGCTGTTTTTT. This encodes CASPEPGLAGGTGELFF. Combining the CDR3 with reference TRBV7-2 and TRBJ2-2 gives the whole variable domain GAGVSQSPSNKVTEKGKDVELRCDPISGHTALYWYRQSLGQGLEFLIYFQGNSAPDKSGLPSDRFSAERTGGSVSTLTIQRTQQEDSAVYLCASPEPGLAGGTGELFFGEGSRLTVL.